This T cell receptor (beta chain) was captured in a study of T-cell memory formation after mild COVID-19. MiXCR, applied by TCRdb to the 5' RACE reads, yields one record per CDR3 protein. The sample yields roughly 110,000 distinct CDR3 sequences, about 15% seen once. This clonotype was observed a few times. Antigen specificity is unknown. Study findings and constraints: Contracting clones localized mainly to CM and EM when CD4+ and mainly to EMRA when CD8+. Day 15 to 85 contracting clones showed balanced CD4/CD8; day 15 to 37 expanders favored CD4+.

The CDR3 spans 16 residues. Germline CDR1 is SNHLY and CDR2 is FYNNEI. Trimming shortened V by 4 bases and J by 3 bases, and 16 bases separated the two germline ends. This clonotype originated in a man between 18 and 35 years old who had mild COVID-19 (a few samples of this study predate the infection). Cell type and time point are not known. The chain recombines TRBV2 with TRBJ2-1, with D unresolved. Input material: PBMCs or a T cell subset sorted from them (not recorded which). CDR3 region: CASSAFELVLYNEQFF. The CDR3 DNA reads TGTGCCAGCAGTGCTTTCGAGTTGGTACTCTACAATGAGCAGTTCTTC. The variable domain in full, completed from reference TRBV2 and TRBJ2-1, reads EPEVTQTPSHQVTQMGQEVILRCVPISNHLYFYWYRQILGQKVEFLVSFYNNEISEKSEIFDDQFSVERPDGSNFTLKIRSTKLEDSAMYFCASSAFELVLYNEQFFGPGTRLTVL.